The present entry profiles one T cell receptor (beta chain) with its context. The data were produced by immunoSEQ multiplex PCR, yet TCRdb's version contains in-frame clones alone and is incomplete. The sample carries tens of thousands of clones, roughly 88% recorded once. This record belongs to a study of OX40 agonist ivuxolimab in advanced cancers. On the study more broadly: The study treated patients with ivuxolimab, an agonistic anti-OX40 (CD134) antibody.

Trimming stripped 5 bases from V and 1 base from J, with 5 bases between. Germline V gene data show CDR1 as MNHNS and CDR2 as SASEGT. There are 12 residues in the CDR3. The chain carries TRBV6-1 and TRBJ1-1; D uncertain. The sample was CD4+ or CD8+ T cells sorted from blood, taken in a trial of the OX40 agonist ivuxolimab. This TCR came from an adult with an advanced solid tumor such as melanoma, head and neck, liver or kidney cancer. The CDR3 DNA is TGTGCCAGCAGTATGAGGAACACTGAAGCTTTCTTT. This codes for CASSMRNTEAFF.